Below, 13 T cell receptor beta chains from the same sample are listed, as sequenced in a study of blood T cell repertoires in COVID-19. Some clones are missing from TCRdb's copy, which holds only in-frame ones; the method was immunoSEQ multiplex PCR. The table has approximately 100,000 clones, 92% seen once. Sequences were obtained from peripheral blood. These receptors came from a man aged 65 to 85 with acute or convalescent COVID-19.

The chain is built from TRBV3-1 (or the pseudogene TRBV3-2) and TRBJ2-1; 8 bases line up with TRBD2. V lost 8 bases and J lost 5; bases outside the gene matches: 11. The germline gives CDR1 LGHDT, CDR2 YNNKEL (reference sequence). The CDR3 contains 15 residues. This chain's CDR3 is CASRPRGEKHNEQFF. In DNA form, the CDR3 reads TGTGCCAGCCGGCCGCGGGGGGAAAAACACAATGAGCAGTTCTTC.

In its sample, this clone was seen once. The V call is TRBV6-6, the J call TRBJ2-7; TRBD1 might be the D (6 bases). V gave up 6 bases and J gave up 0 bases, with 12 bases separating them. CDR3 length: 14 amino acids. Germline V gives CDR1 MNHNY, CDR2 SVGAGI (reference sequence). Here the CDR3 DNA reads TGTGCCAGCAGGCTAAGACAGGACTCCTACGAGCAGTACTTC. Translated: CASRLRQDSYEQYF.

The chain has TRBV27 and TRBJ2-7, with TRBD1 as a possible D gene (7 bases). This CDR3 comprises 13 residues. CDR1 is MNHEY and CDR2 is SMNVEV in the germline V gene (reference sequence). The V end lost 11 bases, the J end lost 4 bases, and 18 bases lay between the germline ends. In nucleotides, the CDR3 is TGTGCCGCGGGGAGAGGGGGCTCGTACGAGCAGTACTTC. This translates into CAAGRGGSYEQYF.

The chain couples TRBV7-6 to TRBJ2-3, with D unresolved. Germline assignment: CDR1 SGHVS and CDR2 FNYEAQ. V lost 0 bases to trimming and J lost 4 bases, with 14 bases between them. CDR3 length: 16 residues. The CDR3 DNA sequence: TGTGCCAGCAGCTTAGCGGTGCCCAGCGTGGCAGATACGCAGTATTTT. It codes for CASSLAVPSVADTQYF.

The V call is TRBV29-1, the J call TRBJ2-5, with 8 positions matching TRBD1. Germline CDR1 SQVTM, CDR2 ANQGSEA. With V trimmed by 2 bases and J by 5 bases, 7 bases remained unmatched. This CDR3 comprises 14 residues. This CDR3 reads CSVEMDREWETQYF. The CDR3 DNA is TGCAGCGTTGAAATGGACAGGGAATGGGAGACCCAGTACTTC.

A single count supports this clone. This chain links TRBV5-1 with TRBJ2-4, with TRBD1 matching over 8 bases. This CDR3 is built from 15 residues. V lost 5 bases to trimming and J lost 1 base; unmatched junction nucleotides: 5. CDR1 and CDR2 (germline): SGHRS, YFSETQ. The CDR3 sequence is CASSGQGGAKNIQYF. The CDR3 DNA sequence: TGCGCCAGCAGTGGACAGGGTGGGGCCAAAAACATTCAGTACTTC.

The CDR3 DNA reads as TGTGCCAGAAGCTTGTTAGAGAATCAGCCCCAGCATTTT. It yields the protein CARSLLENQPQHF. The rearrangement links TRBV5-3 to TRBJ1-5; no definite D call. TRBV5-3 is marked as an open reading frame, function uncertain. V lost 1 base and J 4 bases, leaving 6 bases between the germline ends. This CDR3 has 13 amino acids.

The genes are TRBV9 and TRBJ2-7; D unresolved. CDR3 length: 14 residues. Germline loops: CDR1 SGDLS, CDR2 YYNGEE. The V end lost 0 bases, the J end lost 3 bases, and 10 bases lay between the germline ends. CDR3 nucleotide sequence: TGTGCCAGCAGCGTAGGAACTCGAGTCTACGAGCAGTACTTC. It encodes CASSVGTRVYEQYF.

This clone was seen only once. CDR3: CASSEGLIRFKESSYNSPLHF. The CDR3 DNA follows: TGTGCCAGCAGTGAAGGCCTTATCAGGTTTAAAGAGAGCTCCTATAATTCACCCCTCCACTTT. The V gene is TRBV6-1, the J gene TRBJ1-6; no firm D call. With 1 base removed from V and 0 bases from J, the gap between germline ends came to 22 bases. The germline CDR1 and CDR2 sequences are MNHNS and SASEGT. This CDR3 is built from 21 residues.

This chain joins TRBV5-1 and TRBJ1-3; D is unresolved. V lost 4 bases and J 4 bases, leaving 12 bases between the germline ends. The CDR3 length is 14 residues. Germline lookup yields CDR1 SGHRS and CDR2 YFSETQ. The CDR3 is CASSRTGWGNTIYF. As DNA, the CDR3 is TGCGCCAGCAGCCGGACGGGGTGGGGAAACACCATATATTTT.

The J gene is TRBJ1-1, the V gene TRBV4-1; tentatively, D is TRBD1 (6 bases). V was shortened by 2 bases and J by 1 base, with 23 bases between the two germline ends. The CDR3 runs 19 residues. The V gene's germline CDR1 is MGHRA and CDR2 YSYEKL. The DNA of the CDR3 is TGCGCCAGCAGCCAAACTGTCCTAGGACAGATGGATGGGAACACTGAAGCTTTCTTT. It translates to CASSQTVLGQMDGNTEAFF.

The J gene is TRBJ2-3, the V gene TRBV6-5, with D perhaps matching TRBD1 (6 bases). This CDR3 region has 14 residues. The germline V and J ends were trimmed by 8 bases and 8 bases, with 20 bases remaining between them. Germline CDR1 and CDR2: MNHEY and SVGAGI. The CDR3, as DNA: TGTGCCAGCGGCCTCAGGGGCTCGATGGGTACGCAGTATTTT. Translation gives CASGLRGSMGTQYF.

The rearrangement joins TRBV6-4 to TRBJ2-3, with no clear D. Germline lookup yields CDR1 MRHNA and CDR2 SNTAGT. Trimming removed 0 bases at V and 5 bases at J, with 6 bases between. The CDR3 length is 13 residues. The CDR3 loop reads CASSDSRVDTQYF. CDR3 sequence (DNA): TGTGCCAGCAGTGACTCTCGGGTAGATACGCAGTATTTT.